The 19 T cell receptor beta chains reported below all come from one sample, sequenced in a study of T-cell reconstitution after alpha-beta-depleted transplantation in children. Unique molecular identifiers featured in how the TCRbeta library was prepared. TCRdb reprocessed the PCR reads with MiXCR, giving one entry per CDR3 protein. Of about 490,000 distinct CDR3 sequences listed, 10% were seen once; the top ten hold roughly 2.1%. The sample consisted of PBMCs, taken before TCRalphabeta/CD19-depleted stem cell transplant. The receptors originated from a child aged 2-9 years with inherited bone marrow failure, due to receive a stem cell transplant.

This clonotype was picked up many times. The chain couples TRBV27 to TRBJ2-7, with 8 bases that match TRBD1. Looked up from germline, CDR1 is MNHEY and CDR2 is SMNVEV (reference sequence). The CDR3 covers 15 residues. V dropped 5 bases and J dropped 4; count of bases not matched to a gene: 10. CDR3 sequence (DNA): TGTGCCAGCAGTCCAACCGGGACAGGTTTTTACGAGCAGTACTTC. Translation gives CASSPTGTGFYEQYF.

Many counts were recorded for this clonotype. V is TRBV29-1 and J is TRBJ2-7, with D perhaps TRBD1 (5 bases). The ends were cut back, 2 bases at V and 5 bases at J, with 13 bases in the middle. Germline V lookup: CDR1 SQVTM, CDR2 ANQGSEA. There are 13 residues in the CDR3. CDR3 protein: CSVEWGPGHEQYF. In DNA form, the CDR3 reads TGCAGCGTTGAATGGGGCCCAGGTCACGAGCAGTACTTC.

The chain's CDR3 is CASSSSDRLSYF. In DNA, the CDR3 is TGTGCCAGCAGCTCCTCGGACCGCCTCTCGTACTTC. The V call is TRBV7-9, the J call TRBJ2-7; D unresolved. Germline V gene sequence: CDR1 SEHNR, CDR2 FQNEAQ (reference sequence). V shed 4 bases and J shed 12 bases, with 16 bases lying between them. CDR3 length equals 12 residues.

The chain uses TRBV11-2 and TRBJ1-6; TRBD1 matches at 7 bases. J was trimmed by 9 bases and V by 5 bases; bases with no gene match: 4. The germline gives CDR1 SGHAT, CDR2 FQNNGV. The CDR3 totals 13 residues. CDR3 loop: CASSLDRVSPLHF. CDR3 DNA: TGTGCCAGCAGCCTTGACAGGGTTTCACCCCTCCACTTT.

The CDR3 loop is CASSSYSGPGGYTF. In DNA, the CDR3 is TGTGCCAGCAGCTCATACTCAGGGCCGGGTGGCTACACCTTC. The rearrangement links TRBV11-2 to TRBJ1-2; the D gene is possibly TRBD1 (5 bases). The CDR3 extends over 14 amino acids. Trimming cost V 4 bases and J 7 bases, with 16 bases left between them. Germline V gene lookup returns CDR1 SGHAT and CDR2 FQNNGV. The full variable domain, in which reference TRBV11-2 and TRBJ1-2 provide the parts outside the CDR3, is EAGVAQSPRYKIIEKRQSVAFWCNPISGHATLYWYQQILGQGPKLLIQFQNNGVVDDSQLPKDRFSAERLKGVDSTLKIQPAKLEDSAVYLCASSSYSGPGGYTFGSGTRLTVV.

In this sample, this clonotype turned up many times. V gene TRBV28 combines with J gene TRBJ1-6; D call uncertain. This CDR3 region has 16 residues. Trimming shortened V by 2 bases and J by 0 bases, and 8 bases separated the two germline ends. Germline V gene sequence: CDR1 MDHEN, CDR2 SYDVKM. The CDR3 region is CASSLTGSSYNSPLHF. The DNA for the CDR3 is TGTGCCAGCAGTTTAACCGGAAGCTCCTATAATTCACCCCTCCACTTT. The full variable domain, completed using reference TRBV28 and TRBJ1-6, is DVKVTQSSRYLVKRTGEKVFLECVQDMDHENMFWYRQDPGLGLRLIYFSYDVKMKEKGDIPEGYSVSREKKERFSLILESASTNQTSMYLCASSLTGSSYNSPLHFGNGTRLTVT.

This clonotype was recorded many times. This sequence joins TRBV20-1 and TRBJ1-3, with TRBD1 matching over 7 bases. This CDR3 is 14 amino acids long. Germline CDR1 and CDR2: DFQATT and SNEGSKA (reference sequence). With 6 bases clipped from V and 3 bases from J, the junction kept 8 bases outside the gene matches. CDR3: CSATEGAGGNTIYF. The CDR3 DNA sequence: TGCAGTGCAACAGAGGGGGCTGGTGGAAACACCATATATTTT.

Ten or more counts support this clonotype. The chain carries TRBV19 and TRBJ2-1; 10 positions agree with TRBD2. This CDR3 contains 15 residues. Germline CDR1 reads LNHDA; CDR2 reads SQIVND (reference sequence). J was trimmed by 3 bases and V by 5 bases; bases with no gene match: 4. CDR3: CASSQIAGGYNEQFF. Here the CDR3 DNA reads TGTGCCAGTAGTCAAATAGCGGGAGGCTACAATGAGCAGTTCTTC.

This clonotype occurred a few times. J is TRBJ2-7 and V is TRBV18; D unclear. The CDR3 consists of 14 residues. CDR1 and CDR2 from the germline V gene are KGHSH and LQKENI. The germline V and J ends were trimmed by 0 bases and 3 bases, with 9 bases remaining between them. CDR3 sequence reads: CASSPPSQHYEQYF. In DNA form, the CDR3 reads TGTGCCAGCTCACCACCGTCCCAGCACTACGAGCAGTACTTC.

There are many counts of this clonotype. The DNA for the CDR3 is TGCGCCAGCAGCCCGGGACTAGCGGGAGATGGCGTACACCCAGATACGCAGTATTTT. This codes for CASSPGLAGDGVHPDTQYF. This rearrangement joins TRBV5-1 to TRBJ2-3, with 14 bases identical to TRBD2. V was pared by 4 bases and J by 4 bases, with 14 bases of the junction left unmatched. The CDR3 has 19 residues. Germline assignment: CDR1 SGHRS and CDR2 YFSETQ.

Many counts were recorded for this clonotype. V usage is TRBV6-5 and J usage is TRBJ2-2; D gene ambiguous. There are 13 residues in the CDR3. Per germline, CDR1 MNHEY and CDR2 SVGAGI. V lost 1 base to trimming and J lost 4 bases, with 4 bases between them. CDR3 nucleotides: TGTGCCAGCAGTTACTTAGGCACCGGGGAGCTGTTTTTT. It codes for CASSYLGTGELFF.

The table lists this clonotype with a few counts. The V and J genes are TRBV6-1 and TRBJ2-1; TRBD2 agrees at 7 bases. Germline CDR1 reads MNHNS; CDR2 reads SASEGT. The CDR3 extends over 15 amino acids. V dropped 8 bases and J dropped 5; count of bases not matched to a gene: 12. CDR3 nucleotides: TGTGCCAGCGGCCGGCGGTGGCTAGCGGACAATGAGCAGTTCTTC. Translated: CASGRRWLADNEQFF.

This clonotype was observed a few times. The CDR3 protein is CASSRGLAGAGANVLTF. In DNA form, the CDR3 reads TGTGCCAGCAGCCGGGGACTAGCGGGAGCTGGGGCCAACGTCCTGACTTTC. The J gene is TRBJ2-6, the V gene TRBV3-1, with 14 bases identical to TRBD2. The CDR3 runs 17 residues. J gave up 2 bases and V 4 bases, and 1 base lay outside the gene matches. Germline V gene lookup returns CDR1 LGHDT and CDR2 YNNKEL (reference sequence).

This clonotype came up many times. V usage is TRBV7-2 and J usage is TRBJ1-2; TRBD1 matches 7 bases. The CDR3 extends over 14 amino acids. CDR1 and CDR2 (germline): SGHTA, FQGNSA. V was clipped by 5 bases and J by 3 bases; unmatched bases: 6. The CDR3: CASSQGGWYYGYTF. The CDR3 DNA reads TGTGCCAGCAGCCAGGGGGGGTGGTACTATGGCTACACCTTC.

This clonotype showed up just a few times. CDR3 residues: CAISGDWPGTSGRANEQFF. CDR3 DNA: TGTGCCATCAGCGGGGACTGGCCCGGGACTAGCGGGAGGGCCAATGAGCAGTTCTTC. J is TRBJ2-1 and V is TRBV10-3; 16 nucleotides line up with TRBD2. The V gene's germline CDR1 is ENHRY and CDR2 SYGVKD. This CDR3 comprises 19 residues. With V trimmed by 6 bases and J by 6 bases, 14 bases remained unmatched.

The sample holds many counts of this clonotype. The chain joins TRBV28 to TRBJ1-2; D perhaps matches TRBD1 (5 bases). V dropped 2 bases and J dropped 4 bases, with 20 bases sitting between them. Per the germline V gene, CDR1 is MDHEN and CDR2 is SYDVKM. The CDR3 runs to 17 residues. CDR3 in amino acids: CASSLGSAEGLGYGYTF. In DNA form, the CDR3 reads TGTGCCAGCAGTTTAGGGTCGGCGGAGGGGCTCGGCTATGGCTACACCTTC.

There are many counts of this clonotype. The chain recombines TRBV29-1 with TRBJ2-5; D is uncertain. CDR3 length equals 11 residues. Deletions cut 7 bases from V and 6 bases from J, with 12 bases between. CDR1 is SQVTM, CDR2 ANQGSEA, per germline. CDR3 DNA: TGCAGCGCGGTGCAACCACAGACCCAGTACTTC. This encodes CSAVQPQTQYF. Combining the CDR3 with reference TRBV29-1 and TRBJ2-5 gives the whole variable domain SAVISQKPSRDICQRGTSLTIQCQVDSQVTMMFWYRQQPGQSLTLIATANQGSEATYESGFVIDKFPISRPNLTFSTLTVSNMSPEDSSIYLCSAVQPQTQYFGPGTRLLVL.

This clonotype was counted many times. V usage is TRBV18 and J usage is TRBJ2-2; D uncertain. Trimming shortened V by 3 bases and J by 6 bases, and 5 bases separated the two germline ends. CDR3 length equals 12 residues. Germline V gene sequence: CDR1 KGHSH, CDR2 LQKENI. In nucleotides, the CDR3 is TGTGCCAGCTCACCCGTCGCCGGGGAGCTGTTTTTT. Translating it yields CASSPVAGELFF.

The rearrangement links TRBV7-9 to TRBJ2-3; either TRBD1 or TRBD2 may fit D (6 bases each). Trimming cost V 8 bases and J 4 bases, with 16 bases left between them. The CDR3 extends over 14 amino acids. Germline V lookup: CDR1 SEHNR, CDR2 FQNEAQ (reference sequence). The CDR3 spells CASQEGEGADTQYF. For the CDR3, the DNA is TGTGCCAGCCAGGAGGGGGAAGGAGCAGATACGCAGTATTTT.